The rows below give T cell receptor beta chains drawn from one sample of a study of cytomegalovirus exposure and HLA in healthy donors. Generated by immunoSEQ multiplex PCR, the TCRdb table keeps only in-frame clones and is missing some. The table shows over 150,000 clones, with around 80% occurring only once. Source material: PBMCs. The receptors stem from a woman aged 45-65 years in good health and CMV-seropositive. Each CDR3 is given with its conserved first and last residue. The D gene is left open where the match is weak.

TGTGCCAGCAGCCCAGACAGGACAGGGGCGCTAGCCTATGGCTACACCTTC	CASSPDRTGALAYGYTF	TRBJ1-2	TRBV5-6	TRBD1
TGTGCCAGCAGTGAAGAAAGCAGGGCACCACAAGAGACCCAGTACTTC	CASSEESRAPQETQYF	TRBJ2-5	TRBV2	NA
TGTGCCAGCGTGTTGGGGGGCTATGGCTACACCTTC	CASVLGGYGYTF	TRBJ1-2	TRBV2	NA
TGTGCCAGCAGTATCGACAGGGGAGGTCAGCCCCAGCATTTT	CASSIDRGGQPQHF	TRBJ1-5	TRBV6-5	TRBD1
TGTGCCAGCTCACCAAGGGGGACTGAAAAACTGTTTTTT	CASSPRGTEKLFF	TRBJ1-4	TRBV18	NA
TGTGCCAGCAGTTCGAGTTGGACAGACAACTATGGCTACACCTTC	CASSSSWTDNYGYTF	TRBJ1-2	TRBV28	NA
TGTGCCAGCAGCCGAGAGGGTAACAATGAGCAGTTCTTC	CASSREGNNEQFF	TRBJ2-1	TRBV7-2	NA
TGCGCCAGCAGCTCACCAGCGGGAGGCCTCGGCGAGCAGTACTTC	CASSSPAGGLGEQYF	TRBJ2-7	TRBV5-1	TRBD2
TGCAGTGCCCCGCGGGGGGAGCAGTACTTC	CSAPRGEQYF	TRBJ2-7	TRBV20-1	TRBD2
TGTGCCAGCAGCCCTGACAGGGTTTACGAGACCCAGTACTTC	CASSPDRVYETQYF	TRBJ2-5	TRBV7-2	TRBD1
TGTGCCAGCAGCGGCCCGGGACAGGGAAACGAGCAGTACTTC	CASSGPGQGNEQYF	TRBJ2-7	TRBV9	TRBD1
TGCGCCAGCAGCTTCCGGCGGCCGGGGGACGAGCAGTACTTC	CASSFRRPGDEQYF	TRBJ2-7	TRBV5-1	NA
TGTGCCAGTAGTGTTCACAGTGAAGCTTTCTTT	CASSVHSEAFF	TRBJ1-1	TRBV19	NA